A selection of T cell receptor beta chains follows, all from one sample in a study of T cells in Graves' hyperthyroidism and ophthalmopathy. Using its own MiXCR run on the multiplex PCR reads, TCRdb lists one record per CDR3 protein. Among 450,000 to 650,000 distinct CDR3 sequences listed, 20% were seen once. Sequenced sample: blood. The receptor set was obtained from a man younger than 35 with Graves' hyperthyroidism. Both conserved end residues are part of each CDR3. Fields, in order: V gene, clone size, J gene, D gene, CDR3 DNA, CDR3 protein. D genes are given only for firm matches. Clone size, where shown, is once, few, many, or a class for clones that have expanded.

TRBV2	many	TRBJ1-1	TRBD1	TGTGCCAGCAGTGGAGCCAGGGGGGAGAACACTGAAGCTTTCTTT	CASSGARGENTEAFF
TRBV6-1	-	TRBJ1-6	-	TGTGCCAGCAGTAGCCAGTGGGCAGAAAATTCACCCCTCCACTTT	CASSSQWAENSPLHF
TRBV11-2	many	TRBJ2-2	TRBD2	TGTGCCAGCAGCCCCCAGACTAGCGGGGGGACCGGGGAGCTGTTTTTT	CASSPQTSGGTGELFF
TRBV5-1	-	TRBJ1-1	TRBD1	TGCGCCAGCAGCGGCTGGACAGGGGGACCACCTTACACTGAAGCTTTCTTT	CASSGWTGGPPYTEAFF
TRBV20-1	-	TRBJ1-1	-	TGCAGTGCGACCACGGATAACACTGAAGCTTTCTTT	CSATTDNTEAFF
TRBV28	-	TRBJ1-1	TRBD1	TGTGCCAGCAGTTTAGAGGGCAGGGGGTGTACTGAAGCTTTCTTT	CASSLEGRGCTEAFF
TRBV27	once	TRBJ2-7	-	TGTGCCACCCGCCGGGCAGGGGGGAAATCCGAGAAGTACTTC	CATRRAGGKSEKYF
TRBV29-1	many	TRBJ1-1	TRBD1	TGCAGCGTCCGGGACAGATTGAACACTGAAGCTTTCTTT	CSVRDRLNTEAFF
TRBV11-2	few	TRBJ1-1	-	TGTGCCAGCAGCTCCGGGGGGCCTTCCCCGACTGAAGCTTTCTTT	CASSSGGPSPTEAFF
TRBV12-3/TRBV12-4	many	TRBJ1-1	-	TGTGCCAGCAGGGGACGTGGGGGTAGTACTGAAGCTTTCTTT	CASRGRGGSTEAFF
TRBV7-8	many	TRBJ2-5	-	TGTGCCAGCAGCCCCCGAGTTAGGTCGGGTGCCCAAGAGACCCAGTACTTC	CASSPRVRSGAQETQYF
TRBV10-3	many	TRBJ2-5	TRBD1	TGTGCCATCGGGACAGGGAGTTCGGAGACCCAGTACTTC	CAIGTGSSETQYF
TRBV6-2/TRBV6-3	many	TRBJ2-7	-	TGTGCCAGCAGTTACAGCCGACCTCCCCATGGCCACGAGCAGTACTTC	CASSYSRPPHGHEQYF
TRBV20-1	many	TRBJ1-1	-	TGCAGTGCTAGAGGGGCCTTGGGGACACCAAACACTGAAGCTTTCTTT	CSARGALGTPNTEAFF
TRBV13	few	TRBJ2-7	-	TGTGCCAGCAGCTTTGGTCTAGCGAGCTACGAGCAGTACTTC	CASSFGLASYEQYF
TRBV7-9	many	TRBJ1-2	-	TGTGCCAGCAGGGGCCCCGGGCAGATTTCTTATGGCTACACCTTC	CASRGPGQISYGYTF
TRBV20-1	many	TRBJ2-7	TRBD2	TGCAGTGCTAGATACACGGGACTAGCGTCAGCCTACGAGCAGTACTTC	CSARYTGLASAYEQYF
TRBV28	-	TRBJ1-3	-	TGTGCCAGCAGTTCCCGGAACCGAGCGGACACCATATATTTT	CASSSRNRADTIYF
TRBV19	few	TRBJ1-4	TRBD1	TGTGCCAGTAGTTTATCGACAGGGGATACTGAAAAACTGTTTTTT	CASSLSTGDTEKLFF
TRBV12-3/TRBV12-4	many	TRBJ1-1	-	TGTGCCAGCAGTTCGGGAGGTCGGCGAACTGAAGCTTTCTTT	CASSSGGRRTEAFF
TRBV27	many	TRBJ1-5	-	TGTGCCAGCAATCCGGTAGGGAGGGGCAATCAGCCCCAGCATTTT	CASNPVGRGNQPQHF
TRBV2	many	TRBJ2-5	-	TGTGCCAGTGGCGTAAAGAGGGGGCAAGAGACCCAGTACTTC	CASGVKRGQETQYF
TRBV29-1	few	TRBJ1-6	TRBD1	TGCAGCGTATCCACGGGACAGGGCGATTCACCCCTCCACTTT	CSVSTGQGDSPLHF
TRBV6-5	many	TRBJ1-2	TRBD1	TGTGCCAGCAGTTACTCGGGGACAGATGGCTACACCTTC	CASSYSGTDGYTF
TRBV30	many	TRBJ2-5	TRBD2	TGTGCCTGGAGCCGCCTCGGGGGGGTCGGGGAGACCCAGTACTTC	CAWSRLGGVGETQYF
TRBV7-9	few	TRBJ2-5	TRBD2	TGTGCCAGCAGCGTTAGCGGGGGCCAAAAGACCCAGTACTTC	CASSVSGGQKTQYF
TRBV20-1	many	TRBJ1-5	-	TGCAGTGCTAGAGATCGAATGGGCAATCAGCCCCAGCATTTT	CSARDRMGNQPQHF
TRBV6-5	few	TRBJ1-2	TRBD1	TGTGCCAGCAGTTACCGCGCGGCAGGGGGCTATGGCTACACCTTC	CASSYRAAGGYGYTF
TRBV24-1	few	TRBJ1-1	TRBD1	TGTGTCACCAGTGATTTGGGACAGGGACTGGGTGACACTGAAGCTTTCTTT	CVTSDLGQGLGDTEAFF
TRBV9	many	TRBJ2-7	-	TGTGCCAGCAGCGTAGAAGGTCAGGGATACGAGCAGTACTTC	CASSVEGQGYEQYF
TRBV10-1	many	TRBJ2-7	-	TGCGCCAGCAGTGAAACAGAGGATCCCTACGAGCAGTACTTC	CASSETEDPYEQYF
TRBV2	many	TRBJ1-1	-	TGTGCCAGCAGTGAAACGGGAGGGGCTGAAGCTTTCTTT	CASSETGGAEAFF
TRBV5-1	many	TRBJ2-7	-	TGCGCCAGCAGCTTGACAGAGTACTTCTACGAGCAGTACTTC	CASSLTEYFYEQYF
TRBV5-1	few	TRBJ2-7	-	TGCGCCAGCAGGCCTGGACCTACCCCCTACGAGCAGTACTTC	CASRPGPTPYEQYF
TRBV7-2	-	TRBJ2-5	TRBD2	TGTGCCAGCAGCCTGGGGGGGGGTAAAAGGGAGACCCAGTACTTC	CASSLGGGKRETQYF
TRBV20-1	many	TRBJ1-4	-	TGCAGTGCTACCAACGGAGGGTTTGGTGAAAAACTGTTTTTT	CSATNGGFGEKLFF
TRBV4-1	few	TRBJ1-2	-	TGCGCCAGCAGCCTGGCCCCGGGGCTGGAAGGCTACACCTTC	CASSLAPGLEGYTF
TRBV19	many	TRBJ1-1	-	TGTGCCAGTAGTATGTCAGGGGATAGAAGGGTGACTGAAGCTTTCTTT	CASSMSGDRRVTEAFF
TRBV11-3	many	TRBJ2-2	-	TGTGCCAGCAGCTTAAAGGTCGGGGAGCTGTTTTTT	CASSLKVGELFF
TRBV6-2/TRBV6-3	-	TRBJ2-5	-	TGTGCCAGCAGTTACGTTGGAGGCGGGACCCAGTACTTC	CASSYVGGGTQYF
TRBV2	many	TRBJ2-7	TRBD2	TGTGCCAGCAGGCGATATAGCGGGGGCCTATCCTACGAGCAGTACTTC	CASRRYSGGLSYEQYF
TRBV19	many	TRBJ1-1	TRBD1	TGTGCCAGTAGTTACTTGGGACAGACAGAAGCTTTCTTT	CASSYLGQTEAFF
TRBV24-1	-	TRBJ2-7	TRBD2	TGTGCCACCAGTGATGGGGGGGCCTACGAGCAGTACTTC	CATSDGGAYEQYF
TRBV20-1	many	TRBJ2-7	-	TGCAGTGCTAGAGATATGGAGGGCGGGGACGAGCAGTACTTC	CSARDMEGGDEQYF
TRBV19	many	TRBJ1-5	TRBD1	TGTGCCAGGGGGGACAGGGCACATCAGCCCCAGCATTTT	CARGDRAHQPQHF
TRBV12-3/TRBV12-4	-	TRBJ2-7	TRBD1	TGTGCCAGCACCGGGACAGGGTCGTTCTACGAGCAGTACTTC	CASTGTGSFYEQYF
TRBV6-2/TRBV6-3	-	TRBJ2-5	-	TGTGTCAGCAGTTTAAGTCGGGGCAAGGAGGGGGCAGAGACCCAGTACTTC	CVSSLSRGKEGAETQYF
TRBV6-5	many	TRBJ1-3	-	TGTGCCAGCAGTTACGGTGCGGGAAACACCATATATTTT	CASSYGAGNTIYF
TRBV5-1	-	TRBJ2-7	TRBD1	TGCGCCAGCACCCAGGGACAGCCAGAAGACGAGCAGTACTTC	CASTQGQPEDEQYF
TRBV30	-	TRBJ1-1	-	TGTGCCTGGAGTGTACGTGGGTATTCTGAAGCTTTCTTT	CAWSVRGYSEAFF
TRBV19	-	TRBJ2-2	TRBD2	TGTGCCAGTAGACTACTTGGACTAGCGGGGGGGTCCGGGGAGCTGTTTTTT	CASRLLGLAGGSGELFF
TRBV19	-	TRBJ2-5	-	TGTGCCAGTAGTTATTCCTTGTCGGTGGGGGCCGGCGGGAGAGAGACCCTGTACTTC	CASSYSLSVGAGGRETLYF